This is a list of T cell receptor beta chains from one sample in a study of blood T cell repertoires in COVID-19. Sequencing used immunoSEQ multiplex PCR; TCRdb keeps in-frame clones, though not all of them. Among roughly 440,000 clones listed, approximately 89% were seen once. Material for sequencing was peripheral blood. The receptors originated from a woman between 45 and 60 years old with COVID-19, enrolled during active disease. Each CDR3 is given with its conserved first and last residue. Fields, in order: clone size, V gene, J gene, D gene, CDR3 DNA, CDR3 protein. A D gene is named only where the DNA matches it firmly. Clone size, where shown, is once, few, many, or a class for clones that have expanded.

clone size: .
V gene: TRBV28
J gene: TRBJ1-2
D gene: .
CDR3 DNA: TGTGCCAGCATCAACGGGGGTTTGGCCTATGGCTACACCTTC
CDR3 protein: CASINGGLAYGYTF

clone size: .
V gene: TRBV14
J gene: TRBJ1-1
D gene: .
CDR3 DNA: TGTGCCAGCAGCCAAGATGGGGGCGTCATGAGCACTGAAGCTTTCTTT
CDR3 protein: CASSQDGGVMSTEAFF

clone size: .
V gene: TRBV3-1/TRBV3-2
J gene: TRBJ1-1
D gene: .
CDR3 DNA: TGTGCCAGCAGCCCCGATGACAGCACTGAAGCTTTCTTT
CDR3 protein: CASSPDDSTEAFF

clone size: .
V gene: TRBV7-2
J gene: TRBJ1-4
D gene: .
CDR3 DNA: TGTGCCAGCAGCATACCTACGGGATTAGGTGAAAAACTGTTTTTT
CDR3 protein: CASSIPTGLGEKLFF

clone size: .
V gene: TRBV27
J gene: TRBJ2-6
D gene: .
CDR3 DNA: TGTGCCAGCAGTTCCCGGACAAGGGGTGGGGCCAACGTCCTGACTTTC
CDR3 protein: CASSSRTRGGANVLTF

clone size: .
V gene: TRBV5-1
J gene: TRBJ1-3
D gene: .
CDR3 DNA: TGCGCCAGCAGCGGGACAAAGGGAAACACCATATATTTT
CDR3 protein: CASSGTKGNTIYF

clone size: .
V gene: TRBV5-1
J gene: TRBJ2-7
D gene: TRBD1
CDR3 DNA: TGCGCCAGCAGCTTGCCCGGGACAGGGGTCGAAGAGCAGTACTTC
CDR3 protein: CASSLPGTGVEEQYF

clone size: .
V gene: TRBV14
J gene: TRBJ1-2
D gene: TRBD1
CDR3 DNA: TGTGCCAGCAGCCTCATAGGGGGCCTCTATGGCTACACCTTC
CDR3 protein: CASSLIGGLYGYTF

clone size: .
V gene: TRBV6-1
J gene: TRBJ1-5
D gene: TRBD1
CDR3 DNA: TGTGCCAGCAGTGAAGACAGGGGCCAGCCCCAGCATTTT
CDR3 protein: CASSEDRGQPQHF

clone size: .
V gene: TRBV5-8
J gene: TRBJ2-7
D gene: .
CDR3 DNA: TGTGCCAGCAGCTTGGGATGGGCAGGGCCGACCTACGAGCAGTACTTC
CDR3 protein: CASSLGWAGPTYEQYF

clone size: .
V gene: TRBV6-5
J gene: TRBJ1-1
D gene: .
CDR3 DNA: TGTGCCAGCAGTTACTCTCCGGAGGGGAGCACTGAAGCTTTCTTT
CDR3 protein: CASSYSPEGSTEAFF

clone size: .
V gene: TRBV6-5
J gene: TRBJ2-7
D gene: TRBD2
CDR3 DNA: TGTGCCAGCAGCAGCGGGGGGGCAGTATACGAGCAGTACTTC
CDR3 protein: CASSSGGAVYEQYF

clone size: .
V gene: TRBV19
J gene: TRBJ1-3
D gene: .
CDR3 DNA: TGTGCCAGTAGTGCCACAGTCTCTGGAAACACCATATATTTT
CDR3 protein: CASSATVSGNTIYF

clone size: .
V gene: TRBV6-1
J gene: TRBJ2-7
D gene: .
CDR3 DNA: TGTGCCAGCAGTGAAAGGGGGGGGGCCTCCTACGAGCAGTACTTC
CDR3 protein: CASSERGGASYEQYF

clone size: .
V gene: TRBV16
J gene: TRBJ2-7
D gene: .
CDR3 DNA: TGTGCCAGCAGCCCCGGGTCCGAGTCCTACGAGCAGTACTTC
CDR3 protein: CASSPGSESYEQYF

clone size: .
V gene: TRBV5-1
J gene: TRBJ1-2
D gene: .
CDR3 DNA: TGCGCCAGCAGCTTCGGGGGGTCCTATGGCTACACCTTC
CDR3 protein: CASSFGGSYGYTF

clone size: .
V gene: TRBV5-4
J gene: TRBJ1-1
D gene: .
CDR3 DNA: TGTGCCAGCAGCCCGGAGGGGACCCAGCCTGAAGCTTTCTTT
CDR3 protein: CASSPEGTQPEAFF

clone size: .
V gene: TRBV7-2
J gene: TRBJ1-2
D gene: .
CDR3 DNA: TGTGCCAGCAGCTTCCAGGGCGATGGCTACACCTTC
CDR3 protein: CASSFQGDGYTF

clone size: .
V gene: TRBV6-5
J gene: TRBJ1-4
D gene: TRBD1
CDR3 DNA: TGTGCCACCTCGAGGGGGCCTTTTGGGGAAAAACTGTTTTTT
CDR3 protein: CATSRGPFGEKLFF

clone size: .
V gene: TRBV4-2
J gene: TRBJ2-1
D gene: .
CDR3 DNA: TGTGCCAGCAGCCAAGATATCGGGAATGAGCAGTTCTTC
CDR3 protein: CASSQDIGNEQFF

clone size: .
V gene: TRBV7-3
J gene: TRBJ2-2
D gene: TRBD1
CDR3 DNA: TGTGCCAGCAGCCCGCCGGGACAGGGTCAGGACGGGGAGCTGTTTTTT
CDR3 protein: CASSPPGQGQDGELFF

clone size: few
V gene: TRBV28
J gene: TRBJ1-5
D gene: TRBD1
CDR3 DNA: TGTGCCAGCACCCACGGACAGGGTGACAATCAGCCCCAGCATTTT
CDR3 protein: CASTHGQGDNQPQHF

clone size: few
V gene: TRBV5-1
J gene: TRBJ1-5
D gene: .
CDR3 DNA: TGCGCCAGCAGCTTAGGAGGGGCAAACAATCAGCCCCAGCATTTT
CDR3 protein: CASSLGGANNQPQHF

clone size: .
V gene: TRBV5-3
J gene: TRBJ2-4
D gene: .
CDR3 DNA: TGTGCCAGAAGCTTGAGGGGGATAGCCAAAAACATTCAGTACTTC
CDR3 protein: CARSLRGIAKNIQYF

clone size: .
V gene: TRBV18
J gene: TRBJ2-3
D gene: .
CDR3 DNA: TGTGCCAGCTCCCACACGGGGGTGAGCACAGATACGCAGTATTTT
CDR3 protein: CASSHTGVSTDTQYF

clone size: .
V gene: TRBV12-3/TRBV12-4
J gene: TRBJ2-7
D gene: TRBD1
CDR3 DNA: TGTGCCAGCAGACAGACAGGGGCCCACGAGCAGTACTTC
CDR3 protein: CASRQTGAHEQYF

clone size: .
V gene: TRBV10-1
J gene: TRBJ2-3
D gene: .
CDR3 DNA: TGCGCCAGCAGTGAATCCCCCCCGCGGGCGGCCACAGATACGCAGTATTTT
CDR3 protein: CASSESPPRAATDTQYF

clone size: .
V gene: TRBV12-5
J gene: TRBJ1-1
D gene: .
CDR3 DNA: TGTGCTAGTGGCCCGGACACCACTGAAGCTTTCTTT
CDR3 protein: CASGPDTTEAFF

clone size: .
V gene: TRBV5-1
J gene: TRBJ1-5
D gene: .
CDR3 DNA: TGCGCCAGCAGTCCAGGGACTGTTAGCAGGGAGCCCCAGCATTTT
CDR3 protein: CASSPGTVSREPQHF

clone size: .
V gene: TRBV29-1
J gene: TRBJ1-2
D gene: TRBD1
CDR3 DNA: TGCAGCGTTGAAAACACAGGGGGCCGGGATGGCTACACCTTC
CDR3 protein: CSVENTGGRDGYTF

clone size: .
V gene: TRBV7-9
J gene: TRBJ2-1
D gene: .
CDR3 DNA: TGTGCCAGCAGCCCCTTCGACAGCAATCGCCGCGTGGGCTACAATGAGCAGTTCTTC
CDR3 protein: CASSPFDSNRRVGYNEQFF

clone size: .
V gene: TRBV7-9
J gene: TRBJ2-1
D gene: TRBD2
CDR3 DNA: TGTGCCAGCAGCTTGAGGACTAGCGGGGGAGATGAGCAGTTCTTC
CDR3 protein: CASSLRTSGGDEQFF

clone size: .
V gene: TRBV10-3
J gene: TRBJ2-1
D gene: TRBD2
CDR3 DNA: TGTGCCATCAGTGCACCGGGACTAGCGGGCAATGAGCAGTTCTTC
CDR3 protein: CAISAPGLAGNEQFF

clone size: .
V gene: TRBV7-9
J gene: TRBJ2-1
D gene: TRBD2
CDR3 DNA: TGTGCCAGCAGCCTAAAACTGCTAGCGGGGGAATTAGGGGATGAGCAGTTCTTC
CDR3 protein: CASSLKLLAGELGDEQFF

clone size: .
V gene: TRBV27
J gene: TRBJ2-3
D gene: TRBD1
CDR3 DNA: TGTGCCAGCAGTTTTAATCCAGGGGGTTTAGATACGCAGTATTTT
CDR3 protein: CASSFNPGGLDTQYF

clone size: .
V gene: TRBV5-4
J gene: TRBJ2-1
D gene: TRBD2
CDR3 DNA: TGTGCCAGCAGCGCCGTAGCGGGGAGCCCCTACAATGAGCAGTTCTTC
CDR3 protein: CASSAVAGSPYNEQFF

clone size: few
V gene: TRBV18
J gene: TRBJ1-2
D gene: TRBD1
CDR3 DNA: TGTGCCAGCTCGAGGGGGCAGGACTATGGCTACACCTTC
CDR3 protein: CASSRGQDYGYTF

clone size: .
V gene: TRBV24-1
J gene: TRBJ2-3
D gene: TRBD2
CDR3 DNA: TGTGCCACCAGTGATTCCTGGGGAGGGGGCACAGATACGCAGTATTTT
CDR3 protein: CATSDSWGGGTDTQYF

clone size: .
V gene: TRBV14
J gene: TRBJ1-1
D gene: TRBD1
CDR3 DNA: TGTGCCAGCAGCCAAGAATTGGGACAGATGAACACTGAAGCTTTCTTT
CDR3 protein: CASSQELGQMNTEAFF

clone size: .
V gene: TRBV5-1
J gene: TRBJ2-3
D gene: .
CDR3 DNA: TGCGCCAGCAGCTTCTCTTTTAGCACAGATACGCAGTATTTT
CDR3 protein: CASSFSFSTDTQYF

clone size: .
V gene: TRBV6-4
J gene: TRBJ2-7
D gene: TRBD1
CDR3 DNA: TGTGCCAGCAGTCCGGGACAGGGGATGGGTGAGCAGTACTTC
CDR3 protein: CASSPGQGMGEQYF

clone size: .
V gene: TRBV6-5
J gene: TRBJ1-4
D gene: .
CDR3 DNA: TGTGCCAGCAGAAGTTTAGAGGGGGGGAGTGAAAAACTGTTTTTT
CDR3 protein: CASRSLEGGSEKLFF

clone size: .
V gene: TRBV2
J gene: TRBJ2-1
D gene: .
CDR3 DNA: TGTGCCAGCAGTGTTGGGGGGAATGAGCAGTTCTTC
CDR3 protein: CASSVGGNEQFF

clone size: .
V gene: TRBV27
J gene: TRBJ2-7
D gene: .
CDR3 DNA: TGTGCCAGCAGTTCCCTACGGACTGTTAGATACGAGCAGTACTTC
CDR3 protein: CASSSLRTVRYEQYF

clone size: .
V gene: TRBV6-5
J gene: TRBJ2-5
D gene: .
CDR3 DNA: TGTGCCAGCACCCCGCAGGGCCCAGGCTTCGAGACCCAGTACTTC
CDR3 protein: CASTPQGPGFETQYF

clone size: .
V gene: TRBV5-8
J gene: TRBJ1-1
D gene: .
CDR3 DNA: TGTGCCAGCAGCTTGGTGGCAACTGAAGCTTTCTTT
CDR3 protein: CASSLVATEAFF

clone size: .
V gene: TRBV15
J gene: TRBJ2-1
D gene: .
CDR3 DNA: TGTGCCACCAGCAGAGATAGGGGGAGGGATGAGCAGTTCTTC
CDR3 protein: CATSRDRGRDEQFF

clone size: .
V gene: TRBV9
J gene: TRBJ2-7
D gene: TRBD1
CDR3 DNA: TGTGCCAGCAGCCCACCACGAAACAGGGGTGGGGTGGAAGAGCAGTACTTC
CDR3 protein: CASSPPRNRGGVEEQYF

clone size: .
V gene: TRBV11-3
J gene: TRBJ2-3
D gene: .
CDR3 DNA: TGTGCCAGCAGCTCCGGACAGACTAGCACAGATACGCAGTATTTT
CDR3 protein: CASSSGQTSTDTQYF

clone size: .
V gene: TRBV5-4
J gene: TRBJ1-2
D gene: TRBD1
CDR3 DNA: TGTGCCAGCAGCCCTGGACAGGGGGCCGCCTATGGCTACACCTTC
CDR3 protein: CASSPGQGAAYGYTF

clone size: .
V gene: TRBV30
J gene: TRBJ2-7
D gene: .
CDR3 DNA: TGTGCCTGGAGTGTATATGGAGACGAGCAGTACTTC
CDR3 protein: CAWSVYGDEQYF

clone size: .
V gene: TRBV3-1/TRBV3-2
J gene: TRBJ2-7
D gene: TRBD1
CDR3 DNA: TGTGCCAGCAGCCAAGGAGGCAGGGGGCTTTCCGAGCAGTACTTC
CDR3 protein: CASSQGGRGLSEQYF